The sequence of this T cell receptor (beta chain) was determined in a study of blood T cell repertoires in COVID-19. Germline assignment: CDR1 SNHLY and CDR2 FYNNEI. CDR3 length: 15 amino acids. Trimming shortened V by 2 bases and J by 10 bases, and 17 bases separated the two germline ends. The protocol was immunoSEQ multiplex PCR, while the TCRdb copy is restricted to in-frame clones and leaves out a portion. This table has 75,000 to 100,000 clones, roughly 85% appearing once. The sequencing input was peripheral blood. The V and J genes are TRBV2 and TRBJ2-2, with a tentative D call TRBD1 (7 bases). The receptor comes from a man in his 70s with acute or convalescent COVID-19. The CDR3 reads CASSEQPRGVAELFF. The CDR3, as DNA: TGTGCCAGCAGTGAACAACCCAGGGGGGTAGCGGAGCTGTTTTTT.